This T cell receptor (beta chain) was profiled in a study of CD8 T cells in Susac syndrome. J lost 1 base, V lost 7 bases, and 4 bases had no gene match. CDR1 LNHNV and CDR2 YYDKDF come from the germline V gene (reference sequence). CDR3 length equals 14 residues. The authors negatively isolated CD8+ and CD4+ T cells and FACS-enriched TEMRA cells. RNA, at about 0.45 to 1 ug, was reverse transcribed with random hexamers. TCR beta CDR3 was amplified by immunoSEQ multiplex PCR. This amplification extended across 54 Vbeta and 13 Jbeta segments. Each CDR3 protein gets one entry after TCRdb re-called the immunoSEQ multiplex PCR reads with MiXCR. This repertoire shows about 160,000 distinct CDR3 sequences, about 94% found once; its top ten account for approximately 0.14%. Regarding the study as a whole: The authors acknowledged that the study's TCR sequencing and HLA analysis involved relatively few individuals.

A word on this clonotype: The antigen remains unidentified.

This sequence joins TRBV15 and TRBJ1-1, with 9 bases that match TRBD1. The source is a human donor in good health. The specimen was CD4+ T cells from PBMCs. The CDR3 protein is CATTTGGGNTEAFF. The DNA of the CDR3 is TGTGCCACCACTACAGGGGGCGGGAACACTGAAGCTTTCTTT.